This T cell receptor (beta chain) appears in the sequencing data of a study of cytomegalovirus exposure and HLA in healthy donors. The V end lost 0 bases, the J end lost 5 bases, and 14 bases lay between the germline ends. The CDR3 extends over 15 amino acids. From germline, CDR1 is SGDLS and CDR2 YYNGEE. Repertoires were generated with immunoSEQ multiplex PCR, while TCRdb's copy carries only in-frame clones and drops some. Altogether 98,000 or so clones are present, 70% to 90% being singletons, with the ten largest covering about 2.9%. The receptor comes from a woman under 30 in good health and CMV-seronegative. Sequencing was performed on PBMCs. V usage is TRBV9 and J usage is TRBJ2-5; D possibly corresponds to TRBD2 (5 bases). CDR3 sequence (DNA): TGTGCCAGCAGCGTAGCGGGATCTAGCTGGGAGACCCAGTACTTC. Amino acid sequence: CASSVAGSSWETQYF.